These 6 T cell receptor beta chains were sequenced from one sample in a study of T cells in Graves' hyperthyroidism and ophthalmopathy. RNA transcripts were the template for amplifying TCR beta CDR3 regions. The HTBI primer set drove a first-round RT-PCR of the TCR CDR3. TCRdb passed the multiplex PCR reads through MiXCR, listing each CDR3 protein once. The data hold 500,000 or so distinct CDR3 sequences, with roughly 18% observed a single time. The specimen sequenced was blood. These receptors all come from a young woman with Graves' ophthalmopathy.

The chain links TRBV7-3 to TRBJ2-3; 8 positions match TRBD2. Germline V lookup: CDR1 SGHTA, CDR2 FQGTGA. The CDR3 has 15 amino acids. The ends lost 1 base at V and 4 bases at J; junction bases unmatched: 4. Written as DNA, the CDR3 is TGTGCCAGCAGCTTAAGGGGACTAGTCGCAGATACGCAGTATTTT. Its translation: CASSLRGLVADTQYF.

This clonotype was counted many times. The chain recombines TRBV28 with TRBJ1-6; a weak D match, TRBD1 (6 bases). Germline loops: CDR1 MDHEN, CDR2 SYDVKM. V was trimmed by 6 bases and J by 13 bases, leaving 22 bases between them. The CDR3 extends over 15 amino acids. The CDR3, as DNA: TGTGCCAGCAGCCTACCCCCGGACAGTGGGTCCCCCCTCCACTTT. Translation gives CASSLPPDSGSPLHF.

This clonotype was seen ten or more times. The chain combines TRBV3-1 with TRBJ1-1; D not certain. Germline-derived CDR1 and CDR2 are LGHDT and YNNKEL (reference sequence). Trimming removed 1 base from V and 0 bases from J, with 9 bases in between. This CDR3 has 15 residues. Here the CDR3 reads CASSQAPLMNTEAFF. In nucleotides, the CDR3 is TGTGCCAGCAGCCAAGCTCCTTTGATGAACACTGAAGCTTTCTTT.

J is TRBJ1-5 and V is TRBV28; weak D call: TRBD1 (5 bases). The CDR3 is made up of 15 amino acids. V was cut by 10 bases and J by 6 bases, with 22 bases left in between. Germline CDR1 reads MDHEN; CDR2 reads SYDVKM. CDR3 in amino acids: CATFIDEGPGQPQHF. The CDR3 nucleotides read TGTGCCACATTTATAGATGAGGGGCCGGGTCAGCCCCAGCATTTT.

This clonotype was seen many times. V gene TRBV11-1 combines with J gene TRBJ1-1; D gene unclear. Germline V gene sequence: CDR1 SGHAT, CDR2 FQDESV (reference sequence). Trimming cost V 5 bases and J 2 bases, with 15 bases left between them. This CDR3 region has 15 residues. CDR3 in DNA: TGTGCCAGCAGCCAAATCAGGTTGGGTAACACTGAAGCTTTCTTT. Amino acid sequence: CASSQIRLGNTEAFF.

This clonotype was counted ten times or more. This rearrangement joins TRBV27 to TRBJ2-7; D unclear. Trimming cost V 5 bases and J 3 bases, with 11 bases left between them. The CDR3 loop spans 13 amino acids. CDR1 is MNHEY, CDR2 SMNVEV, per germline (reference sequence). This CDR3 is CASSLTPLYEQYF. CDR3 in DNA: TGTGCCAGCAGTCTTACCCCTCTCTACGAGCAGTACTTC.